The clone carrying this T cell receptor beta chain appeared once. This sample was included in a study of TIL therapy for anti-PD-1-resistant metastatic lung cancer. Looking at the study overall: Tumors were harvested before any PD-1/PD-L1 blockade.

Sequencing used immunoSEQ v3. The protocol was immunoSEQ multiplex PCR, while the TCRdb copy is restricted to in-frame clones and leaves out a portion. The sample carries more than 50,000 clones, roughly 87% recorded once. Germline CDR1 reads LNHDA; CDR2 reads SQIVND (reference sequence). This CDR3 is built from 16 residues. The trim removed 4 bases at V and 2 bases at J, leaving 4 bases unmatched. Time point in this sample: pre-treatment sample, taken before nivolumab and TIL therapy. This specimen consisted of blood, obtained at baseline. The source is a person aged 25 to 85 with non-small cell lung cancer. The chain joins TRBV19 to TRBJ1-5; 11 positions agree with TRBD1. The CDR3 DNA is TGTGCCAGTAGTACCGGACAGGGGGCTGGCAATCAGCCCCAGCATTTT. Its translation: CASSTGQGAGNQPQHF.